The 22 T cell receptor beta chains reported below all come from one sample, sequenced in a study of cytomegalovirus exposure and HLA in healthy donors. Amplification used 60 Vbeta primers and 13 Jbeta primers. The protocol was immunoSEQ multiplex PCR, while the TCRdb copy is restricted to in-frame clones and leaves out a portion. The sample records over 40,000 clones, roughly 81% being singletons. The sample comprised PBMCs. Receptors originate from a woman aged 40-49 years in good health and CMV-seropositive.

J is TRBJ2-4 and V is TRBV5-1, with D possibly matching TRBD1 (6 bases). Trimming stripped 3 bases from V and 5 bases from J, with 18 bases between. The germline gives CDR1 SGHRS, CDR2 YFSETQ. CDR3 length equals 16 residues. In nucleotides, the CDR3 is TGCGCCAGCAGCTCCCCACCACAGGGTCGTGAAAACATTCAGTACTTC. It translates to CASSSPPQGRENIQYF. Complete variable domain (other parts from reference TRBV5-1 and TRBJ2-4): KAGVTQTPRYLIKTRGQQVTLSCSPISGHRSVSWYQQTPGQGLQFLFEYFSETQRNKGNFPGRFSGRQFSNSRSEMNVSTLELGDSALYLCASSSPPQGRENIQYFGAGTRLSVL.

This clone has a single count. The V and J genes are TRBV28 and TRBJ1-5, with 10 bases aligning to TRBD1. Trimming took 2 bases from V and 1 from J; bases not matched to a gene: 5. Looked up from germline, CDR1 is MDHEN and CDR2 is SYDVKM. The CDR3 has 17 amino acids. This CDR3 reads CASSLGTGATSNQPQHF. The CDR3 DNA sequence: TGTGCCAGCAGTTTAGGGACAGGGGCAACCAGCAATCAGCCCCAGCATTTT.

This chain connects TRBV7-2 to TRBJ2-3; no clear D. The CDR3 has 14 residues. The germline V gene has CDR1 SGHTA and CDR2 FQGNSA. V lost 1 base to trimming and J lost 2 bases, with 7 bases between them. The CDR3 spells CASSLGLLTDTQYF. In nucleotides, the CDR3 is TGTGCCAGCAGCTTAGGCTTACTCACAGATACGCAGTATTTT.

The rearrangement joins TRBV27 to TRBJ1-5; 7 bases align to TRBD1. This CDR3 is 13 amino acids long. CDR1 MNHEY and CDR2 SMNVEV come from the germline V gene (reference sequence). V was pared by 5 bases and J by 4 bases, with 2 bases of the junction left unmatched. The CDR3 nucleotides are TGTGCCAGCAGTGGACAGGCAAATCAGCCCCAGCATTTT. Translation gives CASSGQANQPQHF.

This chain connects TRBV14 to TRBJ1-2, with TRBD1 identical over 7 bases. J lost 7 bases, V lost 3 bases, and 17 bases had no gene match. From germline, CDR1 is SGHDN and CDR2 FVKESK. The CDR3 length is 17 residues. CDR3 loop: CASSHDEWDSGHGGYTF. CDR3 sequence (DNA): TGTGCCAGCAGCCACGACGAGTGGGACAGCGGGCATGGTGGCTACACCTTC.

The chain couples TRBV5-4 to TRBJ2-7, with 9 bases identical to TRBD1. The CDR3 covers 15 residues. CDR1 is SGHNT, CDR2 YYREEE, per germline (reference sequence). Losses at the gene ends were 0 bases for V and 1 base for J; bases not matched to a gene: 2. CDR3 in DNA: TGTGCCAGCAGCTTGGCGGACAGGGGTTCCTACGAGCAGTACTTC. The encoded protein is CASSLADRGSYEQYF. The full variable domain, with the rest looked up from reference TRBV5-4 and TRBJ2-7, is ETGVTQSPTHLIKTRGQQVTLRCSSQSGHNTVSWYQQALGQGPQFIFQYYREEENGRGNFPPRFSGLQFPNYSSELNVNALELDDSALYLCASSLADRGSYEQYFGPGTRLTVT.

This chain uses TRBV28 with TRBJ1-2; maybe TRBD1 (5 bases). With 6 bases removed from V and 0 bases from J, the gap between germline ends came to 8 bases. The CDR3 is made up of 13 amino acids. Per germline, CDR1 MDHEN and CDR2 SYDVKM. The CDR3 region is CASSRQPNYGYTF. CDR3 bases: TGTGCCAGCAGCAGACAGCCTAACTATGGCTACACCTTC.

This chain joins TRBV6-5 and TRBJ2-1, with a tentative D call TRBD1 (6 bases). Between the trimmed V and J ends, which lost 6 bases and 5 bases, there was a span of 14 bases. Germline V gene data show CDR1 as MNHEY and CDR2 as SVGAGI. The CDR3 runs 14 residues. CDR3 nucleotide sequence: TGTGCCAGCAGAATGGACAGAGCGAACAATGAGCAGTTCTTC. Amino acids: CASRMDRANNEQFF.

The genes are TRBV28 and TRBJ1-5; D perhaps matches TRBD1 (6 bases). The CDR3 runs 13 residues. V shed 6 bases and J shed 5 bases, with 11 bases lying between them. Per germline, CDR1 MDHEN and CDR2 SYDVKM. CDR3 sequence: CASRQGLYQPQHF. For the CDR3, the DNA is TGTGCCAGCAGACAGGGATTGTATCAGCCCCAGCATTTT.

Details on this clone: The junction and the germline gene differ at one end; a read error may be behind it. V and J are TRBV28 and TRBJ1-6, with TRBD1 matching over 8 bases. Germline CDR1 MDHEN, CDR2 SYDVKM. This CDR3 is built from 14 residues. The CDR3 loop is CASSSYTPDRVWLF. CDR3 DNA: TGTGCCAGCAGTTCCTACACACCGGACAGGGTATGGTTATTT.

This clone was picked up one time. The rearrangement joins TRBV6-5 to TRBJ2-1, with D perhaps matching TRBD2 (6 bases). Deletions cut 2 bases from V and 0 bases from J, with 11 bases between. CDR1 MNHEY and CDR2 SVGAGI come from the germline V gene. This CDR3 comprises 16 residues. CDR3 amino acids: CASSYGGASSYNEQFF. The CDR3 coding sequence is TGTGCCAGCAGTTACGGCGGGGCAAGCTCCTACAATGAGCAGTTCTTC.

This clone occurred once. V and J are TRBV9 and TRBJ2-3; 8 nucleotides match TRBD1. This CDR3 region has 14 residues. J was trimmed by 6 bases and V by 3 bases; bases with no gene match: 6. Germline V gene sequence: CDR1 SGDLS, CDR2 YYNGEE. The CDR3, as DNA: TGTGCCAGCAGCGGTTACAGGGGGAGGGATACGCAGTATTTT. Translation gives CASSGYRGRDTQYF.

This rearrangement joins TRBV2 to TRBJ1-4; possibly TRBD1 for D (6 bases). CDR1 is SNHLY and CDR2 is FYNNEI in the germline V gene. Trimming took 4 bases from V and 8 from J, leaving 8 bases between them. This CDR3 spans 12 amino acids. The CDR3 region has the DNA TGTGCCAGCAGTGTCGACAGGGAAAAACTGTTTTTT. It yields the protein CASSVDREKLFF.

The V and J genes are TRBV7-2 and TRBJ2-7; 7 bases align to TRBD1. V shed 2 bases, J shed 2 bases, and the junction held 6 bases outside the gene matches. The germline V gene has CDR1 SGHTA and CDR2 FQGNSA. The CDR3 loop spans 15 amino acids. CDR3 nucleotide sequence: TGTGCCAGCAGCTTATACACAGGGGCCACCTACGAGCAGTACTTC. Its protein is CASSLYTGATYEQYF.

The chain joins TRBV2 to TRBJ1-2; tentatively, D is TRBD1 (5 bases). Trimming cost V 6 bases and J 7 bases, with 9 bases left between them. This CDR3 comprises 11 residues. Germline CDR1 reads SNHLY; CDR2 reads FYNNEI. This CDR3 reads CASSPGSGYTF. DNA of the CDR3: TGTGCCAGCAGCCCAGGGTCTGGCTACACCTTC.

This sequence joins TRBV21-1 and TRBJ1-5; the listed D gene, TRBD1, was not tested against the DNA. TRBV21-1 is flagged as a pseudogene. The CDR3 contains 16 residues. The CDR3 region is CASSPPVQGVNQPQHF. The CDR3, as DNA: TGTGCCAGCAGCCCCCCAGTGCAAGGGGTCAATCAGCCCCAGCATTTT.

This chain links TRBV4-2 with TRBJ1-1; 7 positions match TRBD1. The CDR3 covers 13 residues. V shed 4 bases, J shed 8 bases, and the junction held 7 bases outside the gene matches. Looked up from germline, CDR1 is LGHNA and CDR2 is YNFKEQ. The CDR3 spells CASSLRDSREAFF. CDR3 DNA: TGTGCCAGCAGCCTCCGGGACAGCCGCGAAGCTTTCTTT.

This clone was observed a few times. The J gene is TRBJ2-3, the V gene TRBV6-5, with D possibly being TRBD1 (7 bases). Germline V lookup: CDR1 MNHEY, CDR2 SVGAGI. Trimming stripped 6 bases from V and 7 bases from J, with 14 bases between. This CDR3 is 13 amino acids long. CDR3 residues: CASRETGRYTQYF. The CDR3 region has the DNA TGTGCCAGCAGGGAGACAGGGAGGTATACGCAGTATTTT.

The chain couples TRBV11-2 to TRBJ1-4, with 7 bases matching TRBD1. CDR1 SGHAT and CDR2 FQNNGV come from the germline V gene. Trimming removed 0 bases from V and 8 bases from J; junction bases left unmatched: 6. The CDR3 spans 15 residues. CDR3 nucleotides: TGTGCCAGCAGCTTAGACAGGGGGAAGGCCGAAAAACTGTTTTTT. Translated, it gives CASSLDRGKAEKLFF. Full variable domain (remainder filled in from reference TRBV11-2 and TRBJ1-4): EAGVAQSPRYKIIEKRQSVAFWCNPISGHATLYWYQQILGQGPKLLIQFQNNGVVDDSQLPKDRFSAERLKGVDSTLKIQPAKLEDSAVYLCASSLDRGKAEKLFFGSGTQLSVL.

V usage is TRBV18 and J usage is TRBJ2-5; D not certain. CDR3 length: 13 amino acids. Looked up from germline, CDR1 is KGHSH and CDR2 is LQKENI. Deletions cut 8 bases from V and 2 bases from J, with 12 bases between. In DNA form, the CDR3 reads TGTGCCAGCGTTGAGAACGTACAAGAGACCCAGTACTTC. Its translation is CASVENVQETQYF.

There are a few counts of this clone. This rearrangement joins TRBV5-6 to TRBJ1-1; no definite D call. Germline CDR1 reads SGHDT; CDR2 reads YYEEEE. Trimming stripped 0 bases from V and 4 bases from J, with 10 bases between. CDR3 length equals 14 residues. Written as DNA, the CDR3 is TGTGCCAGCAGCTTGGACAGTCTGGGCACTGAAGCTTTCTTT. This sequence encodes CASSLDSLGTEAFF.

V is TRBV10-3 and J is TRBJ1-2; D uncertain. The CDR3 is made up of 15 amino acids. The germline V and J ends were trimmed by 10 bases and 4 bases, with 22 bases remaining between them. Germline V gene sequence: CDR1 ENHRY, CDR2 SYGVKD. CDR3 residues: CATLSSRSRSYGYTF. CDR3 bases: TGTGCCACCCTCAGTAGCCGGTCGAGGAGCTATGGCTACACCTTC.